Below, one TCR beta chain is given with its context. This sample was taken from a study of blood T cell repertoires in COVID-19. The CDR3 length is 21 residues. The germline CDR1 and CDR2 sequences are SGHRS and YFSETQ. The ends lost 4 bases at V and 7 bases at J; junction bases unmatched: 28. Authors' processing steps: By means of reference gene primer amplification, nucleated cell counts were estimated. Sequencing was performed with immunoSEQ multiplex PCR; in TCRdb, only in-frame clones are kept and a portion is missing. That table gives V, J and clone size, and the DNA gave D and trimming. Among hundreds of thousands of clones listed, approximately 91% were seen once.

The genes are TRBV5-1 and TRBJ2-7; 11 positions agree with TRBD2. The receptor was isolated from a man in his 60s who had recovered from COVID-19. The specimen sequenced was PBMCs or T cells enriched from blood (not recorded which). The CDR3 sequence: CASSLTGATGLAALTRREQYF. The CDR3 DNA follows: TGCGCCAGCAGCCTGACAGGGGCGACGGGACTAGCGGCCTTGACAAGGAGGGAGCAGTACTTC.